The 6 T cell receptor beta chains presented below share a single source sample, sequenced in a study of shared clonotypes between healthy human individuals. Produced via immunoSEQ multiplex PCR; TCRdb's table is partial and in-frame only. Of about 2.4 million clones listed, around nine tenths are singletons. Sequenced input: naive CD4+ T cells sorted from blood. Subset of the sample: CD45RA+ positively selected. These receptors came from a man aged 18-30 years in good health.

The J gene is TRBJ2-7, the V gene TRBV28; D ambiguous. The V gene's germline CDR1 is MDHEN and CDR2 SYDVKM. This CDR3 contains 13 residues. The V end lost 9 bases, the J end lost 2 bases, and 14 bases lay between the germline ends. CDR3 sequence (DNA): TGTGCCAGTATGAAGGCACTGACCTACGAGCAGTACTTC. It translates to CASMKALTYEQYF.

The chain joins TRBV5-1 to TRBJ2-2; maybe TRBD2 (6 bases). The CDR3 consists of 15 residues. Germline lookup yields CDR1 SGHRS and CDR2 YFSETQ. V was cut by 4 bases and J by 0 bases, with 10 bases left in between. CDR3 residues: CASSGGTSNTGELFF. Here the CDR3 DNA reads TGCGCCAGCAGCGGAGGGACTTCGAACACCGGGGAGCTGTTTTTT.

The rearrangement uses TRBV2 and TRBJ1-4; D perhaps matches TRBD1 (5 bases). Deletions cut 5 bases from V and 8 bases from J, with 15 bases between. The length of the CDR3 is 14 residues. Per germline, CDR1 SNHLY and CDR2 FYNNEI. CDR3 sequence reads: CASSRGTTGEKLFF. The DNA for the CDR3 is TGTGCCAGCAGTCGGGGCACGACGGGGGAAAAACTGTTTTTT.

The chain is built from TRBV7-2 and TRBJ2-7; perhaps TRBD2 as D (5 bases). Trimming took off 4 bases at V and 6 bases at J, with 16 bases between the two ends. In germline, CDR1 is SGHTA, CDR2 FQGNSA. The CDR3 spans 14 residues. CDR3 bases: TGTGCCAGCAGCTCTGTAGTGGGAGCACCCGAGCAGTACTTC. As protein: CASSSVVGAPEQYF.

J is TRBJ2-2 and V is TRBV2, with D maybe TRBD1 (6 bases). There are 17 residues in the CDR3. The germline V gene has CDR1 SNHLY and CDR2 FYNNEI. V was shortened by 6 bases and J by 0 bases, with 17 bases between the two germline ends. The CDR3 sequence: CASSATRQVPNTGELFF. CDR3 in DNA: TGTGCCAGCAGCGCAACGCGACAGGTTCCGAACACCGGGGAGCTGTTTTTT.

The chain links TRBV28 to TRBJ1-6, with D perhaps matching TRBD1 (5 bases). This CDR3 has 15 amino acids. Germline V lookup: CDR1 MDHEN, CDR2 SYDVKM. V was pared by 3 bases and J by 1 base, with 7 bases between. The CDR3 sequence is CASSFSGSYNSPLHF. CDR3 nucleotide sequence: TGTGCCAGCAGTTTCTCAGGGTCCTATAATTCACCCCTCCACTTT.